Below, 6 T cell receptor beta chains from the same sample are listed, as sequenced in a study of T-cell reconstitution after alpha-beta-depleted transplantation in children. Unique molecular identifiers featured in how the TCRbeta library was prepared. TCRdb reprocessed the PCR reads with MiXCR, giving one entry per CDR3 protein. The sample includes 98,000 or so distinct CDR3 sequences, 20% to 30% of them seen just once. The sequenced sample was PBMCs, obtained before TCRalphabeta/CD19-depleted stem cell transplant. These TCRs come from a boy aged 2 to 9 with acute lymphoblastic leukemia, due to receive a stem cell transplant.

The chain uses TRBV3-1 and TRBJ2-3, with 7 bases lining up with TRBD2. Looked up from germline, CDR1 is LGHDT and CDR2 is YNNKEL (reference sequence). The CDR3 totals 14 residues. V lost 4 bases, J lost 5 bases, and 6 bases stayed unmatched. The CDR3: CASSPRLAGDTQYF. CDR3 DNA sequence: TGTGCCAGCAGCCCCCGACTAGCTGGAGATACGCAGTATTTT.

In this sample, this clonotype turned up a few times. The chain has TRBV27 and TRBJ2-5; TRBD1 or TRBD2 may be the D gene (5 bases each). This CDR3 spans 13 amino acids. Germline V lookup: CDR1 MNHEY, CDR2 SMNVEV (reference sequence). Trimming removed 5 bases at V and 5 bases at J, with 12 bases between. CDR3 residues: CASSAGTGETQYF. As DNA, the CDR3 is TGTGCCAGCAGTGCCGGGACGGGGGAGACCCAGTACTTC.

This rearrangement joins TRBV24-1 to TRBJ1-1, with D possibly matching TRBD1 (6 bases). Germline-derived CDR1 and CDR2 are KGHDR and SFDVKD. The V end lost 7 bases, the J end lost 2 bases, and 13 bases lay between the germline ends. This CDR3 region has 14 residues. The CDR3 DNA reads as TGTGCCACCAGAGAGACAGGTTTCAACACTGAAGCTTTCTTT. Encoded protein: CATRETGFNTEAFF.

This rearrangement joins TRBV11-2 to TRBJ2-5; the match to TRBD2 covers 10 bases. V was pared by 7 bases and J by 3 bases, with 11 bases of the junction left unmatched. From germline, CDR1 is SGHAT and CDR2 FQNNGV. The CDR3 runs 16 residues. CDR3 nucleotide sequence: TGTGCCAGCAAATCCCGTTGGACTAGCGGAGAAGAGACCCAGTACTTC. Translation: CASKSRWTSGEETQYF. Full variable domain (rest looked up from reference TRBV11-2 and TRBJ2-5): EAGVAQSPRYKIIEKRQSVAFWCNPISGHATLYWYQQILGQGPKLLIQFQNNGVVDDSQLPKDRFSAERLKGVDSTLKIQPAKLEDSAVYLCASKSRWTSGEETQYFGPGTRLLVL.

The chain links TRBV20-1 to TRBJ2-5, with a tentative D call TRBD1 (6 bases). From germline, CDR1 is DFQATT and CDR2 SNEGSKA (reference sequence). V was cut by 5 bases and J by 4 bases, with 17 bases left in between. The length of the CDR3 is 14 residues. CDR3 residues: CSALTLTGLETQYF. CDR3 nucleotide sequence: TGCAGTGCTCTAACCCTGACAGGCTTAGAGACCCAGTACTTC.

The chain has TRBV2 and TRBJ1-1, with 12 bases identical to TRBD1. V lost 9 bases and J lost 4; bases outside the gene matches: 6. Per germline, CDR1 SNHLY and CDR2 FYNNEI. This CDR3 is 14 amino acids long. CDR3 loop: CASSGTGGATEAFF. The DNA of the CDR3 is TGTGCCAGTTCGGGGACAGGGGGCGCCACTGAAGCTTTCTTT.